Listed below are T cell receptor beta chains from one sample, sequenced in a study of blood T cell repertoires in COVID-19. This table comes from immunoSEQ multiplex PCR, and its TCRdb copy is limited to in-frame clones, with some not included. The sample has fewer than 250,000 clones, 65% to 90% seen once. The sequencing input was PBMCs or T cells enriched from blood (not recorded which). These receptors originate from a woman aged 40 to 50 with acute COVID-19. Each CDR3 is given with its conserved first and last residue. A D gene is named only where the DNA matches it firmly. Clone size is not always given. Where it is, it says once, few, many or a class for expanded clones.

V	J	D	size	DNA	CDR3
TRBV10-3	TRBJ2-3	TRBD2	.	TGTGCCATCAGTGTGGGGACTAGCGGGAATGGGGAAAAAGATACGCAGTATTTT	CAISVGTSGNGEKDTQYF
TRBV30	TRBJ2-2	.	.	TGTGCCTGGAAAAGGGACGGGGGCACCGGGGAGCTGTTTTTT	CAWKRDGGTGELFF
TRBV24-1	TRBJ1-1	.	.	TGTGCCGTGGAGGACAGTCCGAACACTGAAGCTTTCTTT	CAVEDSPNTEAFF
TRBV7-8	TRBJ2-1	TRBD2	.	TGTGCCAGCAGCCCAGGACTAGCCGATGAGCAGTTCTTC	CASSPGLADEQFF
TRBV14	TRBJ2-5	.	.	TGTGCCAGCAGCCAAGATCTCGGACTACCTTTTGGCGAGACCCAGTACTTC	CASSQDLGLPFGETQYF
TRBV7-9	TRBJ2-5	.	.	TGTGCCAGCGGTACGGGGCGGGAAGTGACCCAGTACTTC	CASGTGREVTQYF
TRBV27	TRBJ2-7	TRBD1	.	TGTGCCAGCAGTTGGACAGGGGACTACGAGCAGTACTTC	CASSWTGDYEQYF
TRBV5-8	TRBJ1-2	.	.	TGTGCCAGCAGCTTGGTGGGCAGAGACTATGGCTACACCTTC	CASSLVGRDYGYTF
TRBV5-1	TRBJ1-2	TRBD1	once	TGCGCCAGCAGCTTTGCTCCCCCCAATACACAGGGGGGTAATGGCTACACCTTC	CASSFAPPNTQGGNGYTF
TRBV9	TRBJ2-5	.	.	TGTGCCAGCAGCGTAGGGCAAACGAACGGGGAGACCCAGTACTTC	CASSVGQTNGETQYF
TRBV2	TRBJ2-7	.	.	TGTGCCAGCAAAAGCGACAGCTCCTACGAGCAGTACTTC	CASKSDSSYEQYF
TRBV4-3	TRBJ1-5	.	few	TGCGCCAGCAGCCAAGAACTCTCTGCAAATCAGCCCCAGCATTTT	CASSQELSANQPQHF
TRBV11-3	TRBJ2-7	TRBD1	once	TGTGCCAGCAGCCCTCGACAGGGCTCCTACGAGCAGTACTTC	CASSPRQGSYEQYF
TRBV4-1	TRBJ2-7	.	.	TGCGCCAGCAGCCAAGATAGGGGGACCCTAGGTCACTTC	CASSQDRGTLGHF
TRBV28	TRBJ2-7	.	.	TGTGCCAGCAGCACCCCTTCGACCGACAGCTACGAGCAGTACTTC	CASSTPSTDSYEQYF
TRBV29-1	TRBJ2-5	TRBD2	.	TGCAGCTTTCGACTAGCGGGAGGGCCTTTGCCCCAGTACTTC	CSFRLAGGPLPQYF
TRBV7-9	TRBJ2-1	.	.	TGTGCCAGCAGCTTCCAAGCTCGAGGCAATGAGCAGTTCTTC	CASSFQARGNEQFF
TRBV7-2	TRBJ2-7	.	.	TGTGCCAGCAGCCTGCAAAGGACAAATCCCGAGCAGTACTTC	CASSLQRTNPEQYF
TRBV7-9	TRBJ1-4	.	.	TGTGCCAGCAGCTCGGAAAGAGGAGAAAAACTGTTTTTT	CASSSERGEKLFF
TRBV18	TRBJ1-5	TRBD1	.	TGTGCCAGCTCACAGGGACAGCTCCTCAATCAGCCCCAGCATTTT	CASSQGQLLNQPQHF
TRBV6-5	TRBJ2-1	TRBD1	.	TGTGCCAGCAGTTACAGGGGGCGTCCCGATGAGCAGTTCTTC	CASSYRGRPDEQFF
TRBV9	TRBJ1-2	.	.	TGTGCCAGCAGCGCGACAGACGCTAACTATGGCTACACCTTC	CASSATDANYGYTF
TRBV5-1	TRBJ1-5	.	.	TGCGCCAGCAGCTTTCAAGGGGGCAATCAGCCCCAGCATTTT	CASSFQGGNQPQHF
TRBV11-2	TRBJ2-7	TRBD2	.	TGTGCCAGCAGCATCGCGGGACTACCTTACGAGCAGTACTTC	CASSIAGLPYEQYF
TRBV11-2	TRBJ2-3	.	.	TGTGCCAGCAGCGAAAGGAGGGTTCGCACAGATACGCAGTATTTT	CASSERRVRTDTQYF
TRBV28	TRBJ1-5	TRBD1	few	TGTGCCAGCAGTTCCGGACAGGGGGCGCGGAAAAGCAATCAGCCCCAGCATTTT	CASSSGQGARKSNQPQHF